The next 6 T cell receptor beta chains were all read from a single sample in a study of CD8 T cells in ankylosing spondylitis. Each CDR3 protein is one row after TCRdb ran MiXCR on the 5' RACE reads. The sample records 200,000 to 250,000 distinct CDR3 sequences, roughly 24% being singletons. The sequenced sample was blood, either unsorted or a sorted T cell fraction (not recorded which). Source of these receptors: a male donor with ankylosing spondylitis or in good health (not recorded which).

This clonotype has a count of ten or more. CDR3 coding DNA: TGCGCCAGCAGCCAAGATTCAGGGAACCAAGAGACCCAGTACTTC. This translates into CASSQDSGNQETQYF. J is TRBJ2-5 and V is TRBV4-1; possible D gene TRBD1, 5 bases. Trimming took 0 bases from V and 0 from J, leaving 8 bases between them. Germline-derived CDR1 and CDR2 are MGHRA and YSYEKL. This CDR3 has 15 residues.

This clonotype was counted a few times. V gene TRBV11-3 combines with J gene TRBJ2-1; 9 nucleotides align to TRBD2. The CDR3 has 21 residues. CDR1 is SGHNT, CDR2 YENEEA, per germline. V shed 4 bases, J shed 15 bases, and the junction held 34 bases outside the gene matches. CDR3 sequence (DNA): TGTGCCAGCAGCTCCCCAGGCCCGGGAGGGAACACGGGACTAGCCGACCGGGGCCCGTTCTTC. Encoded protein: CASSSPGPGGNTGLADRGPFF.

The chain employs TRBV7-3 and TRBJ1-5, with D uncertain. The CDR3 spans 13 residues. Germline CDR1 SGHTA, CDR2 FQGTGA. V gave up 5 bases and J gave up 5 bases, with 10 bases separating them. The CDR3 here is CASSKGAYQPQHF. CDR3 bases: TGTGCCAGCAGCAAGGGCGCCTATCAGCCCCAGCATTTT. The full variable domain, its missing parts supplied by reference TRBV7-3 and TRBJ1-5, is GAGVSQTPSNKVTEKGKYVELRCDPISGHTALYWYRQSLGQGPEFLIYFQGTGAADDSGLPNDRFFAVRPEGSVSTLKIQRTERGDSAVYLCASSKGAYQPQHFGDGTRLSIL.

The chain combines TRBV7-3 with TRBJ2-7, with 13 nucleotides matching TRBD2. Germline CDR1 SGHTA, CDR2 FQGTGA. With 5 bases clipped from V and 5 bases from J, the junction kept 9 bases outside the gene matches. This CDR3 has 16 amino acids. CDR3 sequence (DNA): TGTGCCAGCAGCCAACTAGCGGGAGGGATTGCCGACGAGCAGTACTTC. This gives the protein CASSQLAGGIADEQYF.

In its sample, this clonotype was seen many times. The chain links TRBV20-1 to TRBJ2-3; D may be TRBD2 (6 bases). The CDR3 is 17 residues long. In germline, CDR1 is DFQATT, CDR2 SNEGSKA (reference sequence). The germline V and J ends were trimmed by 0 bases and 0 bases, with 16 bases remaining between them. The CDR3 bases are TGCAGTGCTAGAGATCCTGGTCGGCGGGGCAGCACAGATACGCAGTATTTT. Amino acid sequence: CSARDPGRRGSTDTQYF.

Many counts were recorded for this clonotype. This chain joins TRBV28 and TRBJ2-7; TRBD1 aligns across 9 bases. Germline V gene data show CDR1 as MDHEN and CDR2 as SYDVKM. This CDR3 is 15 amino acids long. V shed 3 bases, J shed 3 bases, and the junction held 6 bases outside the gene matches. CDR3 sequence reads: CASSFRDRAGYEQYF. CDR3 coding DNA: TGTGCCAGCAGTTTCCGGGACAGGGCGGGCTACGAGCAGTACTTC. The variable domain in full, completed from reference TRBV28 and TRBJ2-7, reads DVKVTQSSRYLVKRTGEKVFLECVQDMDHENMFWYRQDPGLGLRLIYFSYDVKMKEKGDIPEGYSVSREKKERFSLILESASTNQTSMYLCASSFRDRAGYEQYFGPGTRLTVT.